This note documents a single T cell receptor beta chain sequence. Its cognate antigen is unknown. This sample is drawn from a study of cytomegalovirus exposure and HLA in healthy donors. The PCR was carried out with 60 Vbeta primers and 13 Jbeta primers. Clones were sequenced by immunoSEQ multiplex PCR, and TCRdb holds only the in-frame ones, with some missing. This sample has more than 85,000 clones, with 65% to 85% found just once. Findings of the study overall: HLA allele associations emerged for about 16,000 TCR beta sequences in a later analysis, at 0.05 false discovery rate. Productive status was seen about 90% or about 30% of the time for most TCR beta V segments in an earlier analysis. Later analysis indicated greater clonal expansion among HLA-associated TCR beta chains than among equally common other chains. Because they were indistinguishable, some V segments, including TRBV6-2 and TRBV6-3, were excluded.

This CDR3 has 13 residues. CDR1 SGHDT and CDR2 YYEEEE come from the germline V gene. The germline V and J ends were trimmed by 3 bases and 5 bases, with 8 bases remaining between them. The sample comprised PBMCs. The chain employs TRBV5-6 and TRBJ2-2; D is undetermined. This TCR was recovered from a young man in good health and CMV-seronegative. The CDR3 bases are TGTGCCAGCAGCTCGGAGAGGACCGGGGAGCTGTTTTTT. This codes for CASSSERTGELFF.